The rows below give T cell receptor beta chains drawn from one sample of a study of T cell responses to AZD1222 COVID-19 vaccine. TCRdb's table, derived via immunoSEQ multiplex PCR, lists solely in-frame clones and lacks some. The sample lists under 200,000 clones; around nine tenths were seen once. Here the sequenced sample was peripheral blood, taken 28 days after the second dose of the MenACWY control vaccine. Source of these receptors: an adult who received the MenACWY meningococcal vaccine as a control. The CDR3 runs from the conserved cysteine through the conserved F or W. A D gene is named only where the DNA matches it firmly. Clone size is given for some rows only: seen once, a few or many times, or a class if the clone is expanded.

CDR3: CASSLRTGGGTDTQYF; DNA: TGCGCCAGCAGCCTCCGGACAGGGGGAGGGACAGATACGCAGTATTTT; length: 16; V: TRBV5-1; size: -; J: TRBJ2-3; D: TRBD1
CDR3: CASKNVNLGNTIYF; DNA: TGTGCCTCAAAAAACGTCAACCTTGGAAACACCATATATTTT; length: 14; V: TRBV28; size: -; J: TRBJ1-3; D: -
CDR3: CASSYLAGGPNEQFF; DNA: TGTGCCAGCAGCTATCTAGCGGGAGGGCCCAATGAGCAGTTCTTC; length: 15; V: TRBV7-3; size: -; J: TRBJ2-1; D: TRBD2
CDR3: CASSPYKDSSLYEQYF; DNA: TGTGCCAGCAGCCCCTATAAGGACTCTTCCCTCTACGAGCAGTACTTC; length: 16; V: TRBV7-8; size: -; J: TRBJ2-7; D: -
CDR3: CASSESGTSGSMNEQFF; DNA: TGCGCCAGCAGTGAGTCCGGGACTAGCGGGAGCATGAATGAGCAGTTCTTC; length: 17; V: TRBV10-1; size: -; J: TRBJ2-1; D: TRBD2
CDR3: CASSLGRENTEAFF; DNA: TGTGCCAGCAGCTTAGGACGGGAAAACACTGAAGCTTTCTTT; length: 14; V: TRBV7-9; size: -; J: TRBJ1-1; D: -
CDR3: CASSLFPREQYF; DNA: TGTGCCAGCAGTTTGTTTCCGAGAGAGCAGTACTTC; length: 12; V: TRBV28; size: -; J: TRBJ2-7; D: -
CDR3: CASSIDGGRNTGELFF; DNA: TGTGCCAGTAGTATAGATGGTGGGCGGAACACCGGGGAGCTGTTTTTT; length: 16; V: TRBV19; size: -; J: TRBJ2-2; D: -
CDR3: CASSRDRDGIQYF; DNA: TGTGCCAGTAGTAGGGACAGGGATGGCATTCAGTACTTC; length: 13; V: TRBV19; size: -; J: TRBJ2-4; D: TRBD1
CDR3: CASSLGMGGHLRDTQYF; DNA: TGTGCCAGCAGCTTAGGGATGGGGGGACACCTACGGGATACGCAGTATTTT; length: 17; V: TRBV5-6; size: -; J: TRBJ2-3; D: -
CDR3: CAISDNRVSTNEKLFF; DNA: TGTGCCATCAGTGACAACAGGGTTTCTACTAATGAAAAACTGTTTTTT; length: 16; V: TRBV10-3; size: once; J: TRBJ1-4; D: -
CDR3: CASSSPTYEQYF; DNA: TGTGCCAGCAGTTCCCCCACCTACGAGCAGTACTTC; length: 12; V: TRBV6-5; size: -; J: TRBJ2-7; D: -
CDR3: CASSIGGLGNTGELFF; DNA: TGTGCCAGTAGTATAGGGGGGCTAGGGAACACCGGGGAGCTGTTTTTT; length: 16; V: TRBV19; size: -; J: TRBJ2-2; D: -
CDR3: CAYHPGQYYGYTF; DNA: TGTGCCTACCACCCCGGACAATACTATGGCTACACCTTC; length: 13; V: TRBV30; size: -; J: TRBJ1-2; D: -
CDR3: CASSQDLGQVNTEAFF; DNA: TGTGCCAGCAGCCAAGATTTGGGACAGGTAAACACTGAAGCTTTCTTT; length: 16; V: TRBV14; size: -; J: TRBJ1-1; D: TRBD1
CDR3: CATSRVGNTQYF; DNA: TGTGCCACCAGCAGAGTTGGGAATACGCAGTATTTT; length: 12; V: TRBV15; size: -; J: TRBJ2-3; D: -
CDR3: CASRRRGLSYEQYF; DNA: TGTGCCAGCAGGCGCAGGGGGCTCTCCTACGAGCAGTACTTC; length: 14; V: TRBV6-5; size: -; J: TRBJ2-7; D: TRBD1
CDR3: CASRKDRVMNTEAFF; DNA: TGTGCCAGCAGAAAGGACAGGGTCATGAACACTGAAGCTTTCTTT; length: 15; V: TRBV6-5; size: -; J: TRBJ1-1; D: TRBD1
CDR3: CASSLVQGWGSPLHF; DNA: TGTGCCAGCAGCTTAGTGCAGGGGTGGGGATCACCCCTCCACTTT; length: 15; V: TRBV11-3; size: -; J: TRBJ1-6; D: -
CDR3: CASSYSSENSPLHF; DNA: TGTGCCAGCAGTTACTCGAGTGAGAATTCACCCCTCCACTTT; length: 14; V: TRBV6-2/TRBV6-3; size: once; J: TRBJ1-6; D: -
CDR3: CASSVSSGYTGELFF; DNA: TGTGCCAGCAGCGTTTCTAGCGGCTACACCGGGGAGCTGTTTTTT; length: 15; V: TRBV9; size: -; J: TRBJ2-2; D: TRBD2
CDR3: CASSSVDSSYNEQFF; DNA: TGTGCCAGCAGTTCCGTGGACAGTTCCTACAATGAGCAGTTCTTC; length: 15; V: TRBV6-6; size: -; J: TRBJ2-1; D: -
CDR3: CATSQEAPTYNEQFF; DNA: TGTGCCACCTCTCAGGAAGCCCCTACCTACAATGAGCAGTTCTTC; length: 15; V: TRBV6-5; size: -; J: TRBJ2-1; D: -
CDR3: CASSTQDRGYGYTF; DNA: TGTGCCAGCAGCACCCAGGACAGGGGGTATGGCTACACCTTC; length: 14; V: TRBV7-9; size: -; J: TRBJ1-2; D: TRBD1
CDR3: CASSPSPIYEQYF; DNA: TGTGCCAGCAGCCCCTCCCCTATCTACGAGCAGTACTTC; length: 13; V: TRBV7-3; size: -; J: TRBJ2-7; D: -
CDR3: CASTRTQASRNGYTF; DNA: TGTGCCAGCACTCGGACCCAAGCTAGTCGTAATGGCTACACCTTC; length: 15; V: TRBV6-5; size: -; J: TRBJ1-2; D: -
CDR3: CATPRGLLNEKLFF; DNA: TGTGCCACTCCAAGGGGGTTGCTCAATGAAAAACTGTTTTTT; length: 14; V: TRBV5-8; size: -; J: TRBJ1-4; D: -
CDR3: CASSYGAGRGSGYTF; DNA: TGTGCCAGCAGTTACGGGGCGGGCAGGGGAAGTGGCTACACCTTC; length: 15; V: TRBV7-9; size: once; J: TRBJ1-2; D: -
CDR3: CASSLRVPGDNSPLHF; DNA: TGTGCCAGCAGTTTAAGGGTTCCCGGCGATAATTCACCCCTCCACTTT; length: 16; V: TRBV28; size: -; J: TRBJ1-6; D: -
CDR3: CAWSPRESLDNEQFF; DNA: TGTGCCTGGAGCCCCCGGGAGAGCCTCGACAATGAGCAGTTCTTC; length: 15; V: TRBV30; size: -; J: TRBJ2-1; D: -
CDR3: CASSQVPDSGNTIYF; DNA: TGTGCCAGCAGCCAAGTCCCAGACTCTGGAAACACCATATATTTT; length: 15; V: TRBV3-1/TRBV3-2; size: -; J: TRBJ1-3; D: -